This is a list of T cell receptor beta chains from one sample in a study of CD8 T cells in ankylosing spondylitis. One entry per CDR3 protein results from TCRdb running MiXCR on the 5' RACE reads. Among 200,000 to 300,000 distinct CDR3 sequences listed, roughly a tenth were seen once. Sequencing was performed on blood, either unsorted or a sorted T cell fraction (not recorded which). These receptor sequences come from a male donor with ankylosing spondylitis or in good health (not recorded which). Both conserved end residues are part of each CDR3. Fields, in order: clone size, J gene, D gene, V gene, CDR3 DNA, CDR3 protein. D genes are given only for firm matches. Some rows mark clone size as missing; the rest say once, few, many or name a class of expanded clone.

clone_size: many; j_call: TRBJ2-7; d_call: -; v_call: TRBV7-8; cdr3_nt: TGTGCCAGCAGCTTAGAATTCGGGGAGCAGTACTTC; cdr3_aa: CASSLEFGEQYF
clone_size: many; j_call: TRBJ1-1; d_call: -; v_call: TRBV7-9; cdr3_nt: TGTGCCAGCAGCCTAGGCACTGAAGCTTTCTTT; cdr3_aa: CASSLGTEAFF
clone_size: many; j_call: TRBJ2-2; d_call: -; v_call: TRBV7-2; cdr3_nt: TGTGCCAGCAGCCGGACAGCCACGAACACCGGGGAGCTGTTTTTT; cdr3_aa: CASSRTATNTGELFF
clone_size: -; j_call: TRBJ1-5; d_call: -; v_call: TRBV15; cdr3_nt: TGTGCCACCAGCACCCGGGACCGGAATCAGCCCCAGCATTTT; cdr3_aa: CATSTRDRNQPQHF
clone_size: many; j_call: TRBJ1-1; d_call: TRBD1; v_call: TRBV20-1; cdr3_nt: TGCAGTGCTAGGGGACAGGGTCGGTACACTGAAGCTTTCTTT; cdr3_aa: CSARGQGRYTEAFF
clone_size: many; j_call: TRBJ2-7; d_call: TRBD1; v_call: TRBV20-1; cdr3_nt: TGCAGTGCAGAAGACAGGGGGTTCTTCTCCTACGAGCAGTACTTC; cdr3_aa: CSAEDRGFFSYEQYF
clone_size: many; j_call: TRBJ2-5; d_call: TRBD2; v_call: TRBV20-1; cdr3_nt: TGCAGTGCTAGAAGCCCCGGGGGGGAGGAGACCCAGTACTTC; cdr3_aa: CSARSPGGEETQYF
clone_size: many; j_call: TRBJ2-7; d_call: -; v_call: TRBV20-1; cdr3_nt: TGCAGTATTCGGACGGAATCCTACGAGCAGTACTTC; cdr3_aa: CSIRTESYEQYF
clone_size: -; j_call: TRBJ1-2; d_call: -; v_call: TRBV12-3/TRBV12-4; cdr3_nt: TGTGCCAGCAGTTTCAGAAGGGGAGGCTATGGCTACACCTTC; cdr3_aa: CASSFRRGGYGYTF
clone_size: many; j_call: TRBJ2-7; d_call: -; v_call: TRBV4-1; cdr3_nt: TGCGCCAGCAGCCAAGGAGCCACAGGCTCCTACGAGCAGTACTTC; cdr3_aa: CASSQGATGSYEQYF
clone_size: -; j_call: TRBJ2-3; d_call: -; v_call: TRBV14; cdr3_nt: TGTGCCAGCAGCCAATGGAGGGTTAGAAATTCAGATACGCAGTATTTT; cdr3_aa: CASSQWRVRNSDTQYF
clone_size: many; j_call: TRBJ1-1; d_call: -; v_call: TRBV12-3/TRBV12-4; cdr3_nt: TGTGCCAGCACCCAGGCCACCCACACTGAAGCTTTCTTT; cdr3_aa: CASTQATHTEAFF
clone_size: many; j_call: TRBJ2-7; d_call: -; v_call: TRBV29-1; cdr3_nt: TGCAGCGTTGAACCGGGAGACTCCTACGAGCAGTACTTC; cdr3_aa: CSVEPGDSYEQYF
clone_size: -; j_call: TRBJ1-1; d_call: TRBD1; v_call: TRBV7-9; cdr3_nt: TGTGCCAGCAGCCCCGGACAGGGGAGGTCTGAAGCTTTCTTT; cdr3_aa: CASSPGQGRSEAFF
clone_size: -; j_call: TRBJ2-1; d_call: TRBD2; v_call: TRBV29-1; cdr3_nt: TGCAGCGCCAGGACTAGCGGGGGTCCTAATGAGCAGTTCTTC; cdr3_aa: CSARTSGGPNEQFF
clone_size: few; j_call: TRBJ1-1; d_call: TRBD1; v_call: TRBV19; cdr3_nt: TGTGCCAGTAGTGTTGACAGGGGGCTAAACACTGAAGCTTTCTTT; cdr3_aa: CASSVDRGLNTEAFF
clone_size: many; j_call: TRBJ2-5; d_call: TRBD1; v_call: TRBV12-3/TRBV12-4; cdr3_nt: TGTGCCAGCAGTTTATACAGGGGAGAGACCCAGTACTTC; cdr3_aa: CASSLYRGETQYF
clone_size: -; j_call: TRBJ2-1; d_call: -; v_call: TRBV2; cdr3_nt: TGTGCCAGCAGTGAAGCGCTTATGGGCGTTAATGAGCAGTTCTTC; cdr3_aa: CASSEALMGVNEQFF
clone_size: many; j_call: TRBJ2-2; d_call: -; v_call: TRBV20-1; cdr3_nt: TGCAGTGCTAGAGGAAGGCCCCCGAGGACCGGGGAGCTGTTTTTT; cdr3_aa: CSARGRPPRTGELFF
clone_size: many; j_call: TRBJ2-3; d_call: -; v_call: TRBV6-1; cdr3_nt: TGTGCCAGCAGTGACTTAAAGGGCGAAGATACGCAGTATTTT; cdr3_aa: CASSDLKGEDTQYF
clone_size: many; j_call: TRBJ2-3; d_call: TRBD2; v_call: TRBV15; cdr3_nt: TGTGCCACCAGCCCGAGAGCGGGGACGACAGATACGCAGTATTTT; cdr3_aa: CATSPRAGTTDTQYF
clone_size: many; j_call: TRBJ2-5; d_call: TRBD1; v_call: TRBV29-1; cdr3_nt: TGCAGCGTACGGACAGGGAACAGGCAAGAGACCCAGTACTTC; cdr3_aa: CSVRTGNRQETQYF
clone_size: -; j_call: TRBJ1-2; d_call: TRBD1; v_call: TRBV6-1; cdr3_nt: TGTGCCAGCAGAGTCAGGGGGCTCATGGACTATGGCTACACCTTC; cdr3_aa: CASRVRGLMDYGYTF
clone_size: many; j_call: TRBJ2-5; d_call: TRBD1; v_call: TRBV28; cdr3_nt: TGTGCCAGCAGTTTTGACCGGGACAGGGTGGAGACCCAGTACTTC; cdr3_aa: CASSFDRDRVETQYF
clone_size: many; j_call: TRBJ2-3; d_call: TRBD2; v_call: TRBV20-1; cdr3_nt: TGCAGTGCTAGGCTTGGATGGACTAGGGTTCCAGATACGCAGTATTTT; cdr3_aa: CSARLGWTRVPDTQYF
clone_size: many; j_call: TRBJ1-5; d_call: -; v_call: TRBV20-1; cdr3_nt: TGCAGTGCCCTACAAGAGAGATTCGCTGATAGCAATCAGCCCCAGCATTTT; cdr3_aa: CSALQERFADSNQPQHF
clone_size: -; j_call: TRBJ2-4; d_call: -; v_call: TRBV2; cdr3_nt: TGTGCCAGCAGTGAAACCGGAGCTAATGTAGCCAAAAACATTCAGTACTTC; cdr3_aa: CASSETGANVAKNIQYF
clone_size: many; j_call: TRBJ1-2; d_call: TRBD1; v_call: TRBV5-1; cdr3_nt: TGCGCCAGCAGCTTTCACAGGGGATCTGGCTACACCTTC; cdr3_aa: CASSFHRGSGYTF
clone_size: many; j_call: TRBJ2-2; d_call: -; v_call: TRBV5-1; cdr3_nt: TGCGCCAGCAGAATACTTGGGGACACCGGGGAGCTGTTTTTT; cdr3_aa: CASRILGDTGELFF
clone_size: -; j_call: TRBJ1-5; d_call: -; v_call: TRBV12-3/TRBV12-4; cdr3_nt: TGTGCCAGCAGCGTACAGGGTGCAGATCAGCCCCAGCATTTT; cdr3_aa: CASSVQGADQPQHF
clone_size: many; j_call: TRBJ1-5; d_call: TRBD1; v_call: TRBV12-3/TRBV12-4; cdr3_nt: TGTGCCAGCAGGGCCGGGACAGGGCTTCAACCCAATCAGCCCCAGCATTTT; cdr3_aa: CASRAGTGLQPNQPQHF
clone_size: many; j_call: TRBJ2-1; d_call: -; v_call: TRBV28; cdr3_nt: TGTGCCAGCAGTGCCCGGCGCCTCAGACTGCGGAACAATGAGCAGTTCTTC; cdr3_aa: CASSARRLRLRNNEQFF
clone_size: -; j_call: TRBJ2-2; d_call: -; v_call: TRBV6-1; cdr3_nt: TGTGCCAGCAGTGAAATAGGGGGCACCGGGGAGCTGTTTTTT; cdr3_aa: CASSEIGGTGELFF
clone_size: -; j_call: TRBJ1-5; d_call: TRBD1; v_call: TRBV7-9; cdr3_nt: TGTGCCAGCAGCTTGTCCGGGACAGGGGTTCAGCCCCAGCATTTT; cdr3_aa: CASSLSGTGVQPQHF
clone_size: many; j_call: TRBJ2-1; d_call: -; v_call: TRBV5-1; cdr3_nt: TGCGCCAGCAGCCTAGAAGCGGATTACAATGAGCAGTTCTTC; cdr3_aa: CASSLEADYNEQFF
clone_size: -; j_call: TRBJ2-5; d_call: TRBD2; v_call: TRBV5-1; cdr3_nt: TGCGCCAGCAGCCAAAATAGCGGGATCCAAGAGACCCAGTACTTC; cdr3_aa: CASSQNSGIQETQYF
clone_size: few; j_call: TRBJ2-7; d_call: TRBD1; v_call: TRBV5-1; cdr3_nt: TGCGCCAGCAGCCCTGGGTGGGACAGTAACTACGAGCAGTACTTC; cdr3_aa: CASSPGWDSNYEQYF
clone_size: many; j_call: TRBJ1-1; d_call: TRBD1; v_call: TRBV25-1; cdr3_nt: TGTGCCAGCAGTGATCCTACCGGAAGACAGGGTTTACCTGAAGCTTTCTTT; cdr3_aa: CASSDPTGRQGLPEAFF
clone_size: many; j_call: TRBJ1-2; d_call: -; v_call: TRBV7-9; cdr3_nt: TGTGCCAGCAGCTTGGACAGCGGCGCTAACTATGGCTACACCTTC; cdr3_aa: CASSLDSGANYGYTF
clone_size: few; j_call: TRBJ1-3; d_call: -; v_call: TRBV18; cdr3_nt: TGTGCCAGCTCACCATGGACGACAGGTTACTCTGGAAACACCATATATTTT; cdr3_aa: CASSPWTTGYSGNTIYF
clone_size: many; j_call: TRBJ2-2; d_call: -; v_call: TRBV12-3/TRBV12-4; cdr3_nt: TGTGCCAGCAGCCCTTTACCAGACACCGGGGAGCTGTTTTTT; cdr3_aa: CASSPLPDTGELFF
clone_size: medium-sized; j_call: TRBJ2-3; d_call: -; v_call: TRBV6-6; cdr3_nt: TGTGCCAGCAGTACCCCGGGAGATACGCAGTATTTT; cdr3_aa: CASSTPGDTQYF
clone_size: -; j_call: TRBJ2-1; d_call: -; v_call: TRBV11-3; cdr3_nt: TGTGCCAGCAGCTTCGGCTTTCTCTTTGGGAGTGAGCAGTTCTTC; cdr3_aa: CASSFGFLFGSEQFF
clone_size: -; j_call: TRBJ1-2; d_call: -; v_call: TRBV5-6; cdr3_nt: TGTGCCAGCAGCTTGCCCATCCCTCCTTATGGCTACACCTTC; cdr3_aa: CASSLPIPPYGYTF
clone_size: -; j_call: TRBJ2-5; d_call: -; v_call: TRBV5-1; cdr3_nt: TGCGCCAGCAGACGAGCGGCGGGTATCCAAGAGACCCAGTACTTC; cdr3_aa: CASRRAAGIQETQYF
clone_size: -; j_call: TRBJ1-1; d_call: -; v_call: TRBV5-1; cdr3_nt: TGCGCCAGCAGGCTGAACGGGGACAATGAAGCTTTCTTT; cdr3_aa: CASRLNGDNEAFF
clone_size: -; j_call: TRBJ2-3; d_call: -; v_call: TRBV20-1; cdr3_nt: TGCAGTGCTCGACTAGACTTAGATACGCAGTATTTT; cdr3_aa: CSARLDLDTQYF
clone_size: -; j_call: TRBJ2-3; d_call: -; v_call: TRBV9; cdr3_nt: TGTGCCAGCAGCGTCGTCCCAGCGAGCACAGATACGCAGTATTTT; cdr3_aa: CASSVVPASTDTQYF
clone_size: few; j_call: TRBJ1-2; d_call: TRBD1; v_call: TRBV12-5; cdr3_nt: TGTGCTAGTGGTTCGAGGGACAGGGGTACTCTAAACTATGGCTACACCTTC; cdr3_aa: CASGSRDRGTLNYGYTF
clone_size: many; j_call: TRBJ1-1; d_call: TRBD1; v_call: TRBV15; cdr3_nt: TGTGCCACCAGCCCCCTGTTTGGGACAGCGAAGACTGAAGCTTTCTTT; cdr3_aa: CATSPLFGTAKTEAFF
clone_size: -; j_call: TRBJ2-1; d_call: TRBD1; v_call: TRBV11-2; cdr3_nt: TGTGCCAGCAGCATGACAGGGGTGAATGAGCAGTTCTTC; cdr3_aa: CASSMTGVNEQFF
clone_size: many; j_call: TRBJ1-2; d_call: -; v_call: TRBV12-3/TRBV12-4; cdr3_nt: TGTGCCAGCAGTCCCCCAGGGAGCCCTAACTATGGCTACACCTTC; cdr3_aa: CASSPPGSPNYGYTF
clone_size: few; j_call: TRBJ2-2; d_call: -; v_call: TRBV6-5; cdr3_nt: TGTGCCAGCAGTTACCACGGGCCCGCAACCGGGGAGCTGTTTTTT; cdr3_aa: CASSYHGPATGELFF
clone_size: few; j_call: TRBJ2-7; d_call: -; v_call: TRBV2; cdr3_nt: TGTGCCAGCAGTGAAAGCACTCAAGGGGCCAATTACGAGCAGTACTTC; cdr3_aa: CASSESTQGANYEQYF
clone_size: -; j_call: TRBJ1-6; d_call: -; v_call: TRBV7-2; cdr3_nt: TGTGCCAGCAGCTTATCGTCAGGGCGGAATTCACCCCTCCACTTT; cdr3_aa: CASSLSSGRNSPLHF
clone_size: -; j_call: TRBJ2-1; d_call: -; v_call: TRBV7-9; cdr3_nt: TGTGCCAGCAGCCCACGAGGTGCAAGCTCCTACAATGAGCAGTTCTTC; cdr3_aa: CASSPRGASSYNEQFF
clone_size: many; j_call: TRBJ2-1; d_call: -; v_call: TRBV5-1; cdr3_nt: TGCGCCAGCAGCTTCACGGGTCGGGAGCAGTTCTTC; cdr3_aa: CASSFTGREQFF
clone_size: few; j_call: TRBJ1-5; d_call: -; v_call: TRBV27; cdr3_nt: TGTGCCAGCCGAGCAGGGCTGAGCAATCAGCCCCAGCATTTT; cdr3_aa: CASRAGLSNQPQHF
clone_size: many; j_call: TRBJ2-1; d_call: TRBD2; v_call: TRBV12-3/TRBV12-4; cdr3_nt: TGTGCCAGCAGTCTGACTAGCGGGAGGGCCAATGAGCAGTTCTTC; cdr3_aa: CASSLTSGRANEQFF